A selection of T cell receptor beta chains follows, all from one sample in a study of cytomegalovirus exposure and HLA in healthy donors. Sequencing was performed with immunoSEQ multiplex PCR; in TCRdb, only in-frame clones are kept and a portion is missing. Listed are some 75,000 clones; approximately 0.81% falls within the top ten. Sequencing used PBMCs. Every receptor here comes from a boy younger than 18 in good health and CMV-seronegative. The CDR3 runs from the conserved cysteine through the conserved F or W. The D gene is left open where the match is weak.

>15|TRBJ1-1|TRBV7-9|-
TGTGCCAGCAGCTTAGTGGGGCCCCGGGTGGGTGAAGCTTTCTTT
CASSLVGPRVGEAFF
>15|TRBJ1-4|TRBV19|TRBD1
TGTGCCAGTAGTGCCACAGGGGGAACTAATGAAAAACTGTTTTTT
CASSATGGTNEKLFF
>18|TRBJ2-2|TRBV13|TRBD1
TGTGCCAGCACCCGGGACAGGGGAGACGCGGAGAACACCGGGGAGCTGTTTTTT
CASTRDRGDAENTGELFF
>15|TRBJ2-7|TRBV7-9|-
TGTGCCAGCAGCCGCTCCGGGGTCCGGACCGACGAGCAGTACTTC
CASSRSGVRTDEQYF
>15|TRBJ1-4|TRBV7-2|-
TGTGCCAGCAGCTTAGGAGGCAACGGGGGTGAAAAACTGTTTTTT
CASSLGGNGGEKLFF
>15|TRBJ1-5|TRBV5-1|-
TGCGCCAGCAGCTTAGGCGGGACGAGTGGCCAGCCCCAGCATTTT
CASSLGGTSGQPQHF
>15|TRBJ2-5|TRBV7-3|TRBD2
TGTGCCAGCAGCTTTCGGGGCGGGGGGAGAGAGACCCAGTACTTC
CASSFRGGGRETQYF
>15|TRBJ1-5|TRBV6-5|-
TGTGCCAGCAGTAGGTCAGGGGACGAAGATCAGCCCCAGCATTTT
CASSRSGDEDQPQHF
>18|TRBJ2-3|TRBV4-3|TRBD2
TGCGCCAGCAGCCAAGACCCGTCGACTAGCGTTAATCCGGATACGCAGTATTTT
CASSQDPSTSVNPDTQYF
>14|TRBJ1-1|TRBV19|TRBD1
TGTGCCAGTAGGGGAACAGGGGTCAGGACTGAAGCTTTCTTT
CASRGTGVRTEAFF
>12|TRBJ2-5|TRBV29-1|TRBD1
TGCAGCGTATCCGGGACAGTAGAGACCCAGTACTTC
CSVSGTVETQYF
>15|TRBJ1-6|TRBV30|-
TGTGCCTGGACCTGGGGAGGAGGGCCTCGGGCCCCCCTCCACTTT
CAWTWGGGPRAPLHF
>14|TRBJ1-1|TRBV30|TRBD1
TGTGCCTGGAGTGCGGACAGGGGAAACACTGAAGCTTTCTTT
CAWSADRGNTEAFF
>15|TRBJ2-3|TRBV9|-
TGTGCCAGCAGCCCCTGGGACACTCCCACAGATACGCAGTATTTT
CASSPWDTPTDTQYF
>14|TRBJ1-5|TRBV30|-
TGTGCCTGGAGTGATGGGGCAGTCAATCAGCCCCAGCATTTT
CAWSDGAVNQPQHF
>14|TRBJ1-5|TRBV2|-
TGTGCCAGCAGTTGGGAGGGCAGGAATCAGCCCCAGCATTTT
CASSWEGRNQPQHF
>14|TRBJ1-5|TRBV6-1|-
TGTGCCAGCTTGGAGGGGTCCATCAATCAGCCCCAGCATTTT
CASLEGSINQPQHF
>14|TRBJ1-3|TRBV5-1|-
TGCGCCAGCAGCTACGGGACATTTGGAAACACCATATATTTT
CASSYGTFGNTIYF
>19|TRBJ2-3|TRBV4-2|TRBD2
TGTGCCAGCAGCCAAGTAGCGGGGGGGGCCGGTAGTTTCACAGATACGCAGTATTTT
CASSQVAGGAGSFTDTQYF
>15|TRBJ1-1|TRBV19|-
TGTGCCAGTAGTATTTGGATTCGGAGACAGGACGAAGCTTTCTTT
CASSIWIRRQDEAFF
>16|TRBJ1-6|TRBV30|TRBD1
TGTGCCTGGAGTGTACCTAGGACAGGGGGAAATTCACCCCTACACTTT
CAWSVPRTGGNSPLHF
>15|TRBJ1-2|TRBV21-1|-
TGTGCCAGCAGCAGTGAAACCCACAGGGGGGTTGGCTACACCTTC
CASSSETHRGVGYTF
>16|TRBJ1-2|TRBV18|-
TGTGCCAGCTCACCGAGTCTACAGGGTCAGGGATATGGCTACACCTTC
CASSPSLQGQGYGYTF
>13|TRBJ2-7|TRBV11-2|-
TGTGCCAGCAGAAACCCGCTAACTACCGAGCAGTACTTC
CASRNPLTTEQYF
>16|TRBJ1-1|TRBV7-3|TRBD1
TGTGCCAGCAGCTTAAGTTGGGACAGGGTAAGAACTGAAGCTTTCTTT
CASSLSWDRVRTEAFF
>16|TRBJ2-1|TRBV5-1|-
TGCGCCAGCAGCCCTGAGGTAACTAGCTCCTACAATGAGCAGTTCTTC
CASSPEVTSSYNEQFF
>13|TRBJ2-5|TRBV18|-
TGTGCCAGCTCAGCGTCTGTTTGGGAGACCCAGTACTTC
CASSASVWETQYF
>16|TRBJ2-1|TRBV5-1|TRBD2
TGCGCCAGCAGCTTAGGAGCGGGGGGATCCTACAATGAGCAGTTCTTC
CASSLGAGGSYNEQFF
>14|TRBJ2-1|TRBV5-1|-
TGCGCCAGCAGCTTGGACCCCAGGGACAATGAGCAGTTCTTC
CASSLDPRDNEQFF
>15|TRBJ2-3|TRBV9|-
TGTGCCAGCAGCGTAGGTGGGACACACACAGATACGCAGTATTTT
CASSVGGTHTDTQYF